The TCR beta chain under discussion was sequenced for a study of blood T cell repertoires in COVID-19. Study-level information: The samples span acute and convalescent COVID-19 from the United States, Italy and Spain.

TCRdb's table, derived via immunoSEQ multiplex PCR, lists solely in-frame clones and lacks some. The table records over 250,000 clones, 70% to 90% of them present only once. This clone was found a few times. The study recruited people aged roughly 18 to 100 years across more than 20 US areas. Clinical histories supplied by participants themselves formed the basis of cohort assignment. Recovery meant two consecutive negative NP/OP PCR tests, professional clearance, or resolved symptoms. Germline V lookup: CDR1 SGHAT, CDR2 FQDESV (reference sequence). This CDR3 is built from 14 residues. V lost 5 bases, J lost 6 bases, and 7 bases stayed unmatched.

The chain recombines TRBV11-1 with TRBJ1-1; TRBD1 agrees at 9 bases. This clonotype originated in a woman in her twenties or thirties who had recovered from COVID-19. Material for sequencing was PBMCs or T cells enriched from blood (not recorded which). The CDR3 region is CASSPGTGRAEAFF. The CDR3 nucleotides read TGTGCCAGCAGCCCGGGGACAGGGAGGGCTGAAGCTTTCTTT.